This T cell receptor beta chain was captured in a study of cytomegalovirus exposure and HLA in healthy donors. As regards this clone: Its antigen is as yet unknown. Additional DNA sequences in this sample encode the identical CDR3.

Study results and limitations: Later analysis identified over 15,000 TCR beta sequences associated with HLA alleles, using a false discovery rate threshold of 0.05. Reported results showed that the classifier diagnosed cytomegalovirus status with high specificity and sensitivity.

The PCR made use of 60 Vbeta and 13 Jbeta primers. TCRdb's table, derived via immunoSEQ multiplex PCR, lists solely in-frame clones and lacks some. Recorded for this sample: approximately 200,000 clones. V was shortened by 5 bases and J by 2 bases, with 8 bases between the two germline ends. This CDR3 comprises 12 residues. The germline V gene encodes CDR1 SGHRS and CDR2 YFSETQ. The gene calls are TRBV5-1 and TRBJ2-7, with a tentative D call TRBD1 (5 bases). Sequences were obtained from PBMCs. This receptor was obtained from a boy between 10 and 17 years old in good health and CMV-seronegative. The CDR3 bases are TGCGCCAGCAGTCCAGGGACCTACGAGCAGTACTTC. Protein: CASSPGTYEQYF.